This TCR beta chain was found in a study of PD-L1 blockade in urothelial cancer. CDR3 length equals 16 residues. Germline values: CDR1 LGHNA, CDR2 YNFKEQ. The V end lost 0 bases, the J end lost 2 bases, and 10 bases lay between the germline ends. Study results and limitations: Durable-benefit patients expanded tumor-associated blood clones more at 3 weeks.

Clones were sequenced by immunoSEQ multiplex PCR, and TCRdb holds only the in-frame ones, with some missing. The table shows about 83,000 clones, with around 90% occurring only once. Remarks on this clone: Its antigen is not known.

The sequencing here drew on PBMCs, taken around atezolizumab (anti-PD-L1) treatment. The receptor comes from a woman between 65 and 79 years old with urothelial cancer. V gene TRBV4-2 combines with J gene TRBJ1-4; D is possibly TRBD1 (6 bases). As DNA, the CDR3 is TGTGCCAGCAGCCAAGATCGCCAGGGGACTAATGAAAAACTGTTTTTT. Translation: CASSQDRQGTNEKLFF.